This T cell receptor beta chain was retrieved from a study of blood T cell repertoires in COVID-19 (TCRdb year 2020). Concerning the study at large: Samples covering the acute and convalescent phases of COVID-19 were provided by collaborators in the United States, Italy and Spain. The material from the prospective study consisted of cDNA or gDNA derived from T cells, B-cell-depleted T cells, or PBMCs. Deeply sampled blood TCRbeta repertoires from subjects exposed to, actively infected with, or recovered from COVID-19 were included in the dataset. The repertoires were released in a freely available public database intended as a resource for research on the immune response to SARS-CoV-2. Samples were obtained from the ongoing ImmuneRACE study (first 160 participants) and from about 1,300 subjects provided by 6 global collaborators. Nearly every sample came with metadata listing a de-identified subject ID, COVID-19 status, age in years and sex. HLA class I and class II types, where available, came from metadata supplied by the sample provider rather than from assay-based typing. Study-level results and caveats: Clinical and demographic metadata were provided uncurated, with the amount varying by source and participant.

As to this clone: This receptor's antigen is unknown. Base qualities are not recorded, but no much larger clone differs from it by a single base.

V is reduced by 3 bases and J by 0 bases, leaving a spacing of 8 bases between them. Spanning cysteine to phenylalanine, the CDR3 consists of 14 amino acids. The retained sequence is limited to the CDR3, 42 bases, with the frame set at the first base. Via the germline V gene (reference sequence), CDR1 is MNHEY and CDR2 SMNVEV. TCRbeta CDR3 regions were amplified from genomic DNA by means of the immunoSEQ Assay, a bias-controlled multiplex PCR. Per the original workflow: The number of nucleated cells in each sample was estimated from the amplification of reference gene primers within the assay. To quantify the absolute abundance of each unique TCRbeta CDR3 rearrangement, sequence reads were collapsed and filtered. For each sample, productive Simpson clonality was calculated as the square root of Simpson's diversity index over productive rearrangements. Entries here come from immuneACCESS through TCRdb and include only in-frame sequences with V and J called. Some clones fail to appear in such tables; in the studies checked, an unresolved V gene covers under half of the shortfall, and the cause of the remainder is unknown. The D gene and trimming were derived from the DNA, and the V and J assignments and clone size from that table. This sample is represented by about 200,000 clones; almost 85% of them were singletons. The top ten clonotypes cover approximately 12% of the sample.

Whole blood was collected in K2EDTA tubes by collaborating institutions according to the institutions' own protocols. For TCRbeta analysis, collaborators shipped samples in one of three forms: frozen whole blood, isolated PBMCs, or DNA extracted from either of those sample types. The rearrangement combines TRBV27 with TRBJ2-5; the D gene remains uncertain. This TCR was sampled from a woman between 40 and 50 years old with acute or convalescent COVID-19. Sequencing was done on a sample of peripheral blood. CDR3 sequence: CASSLMRNQETQYF. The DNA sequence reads TGTGCCAGCAGTTTGATGCGGAACCAAGAGACCCAGTACTTC.